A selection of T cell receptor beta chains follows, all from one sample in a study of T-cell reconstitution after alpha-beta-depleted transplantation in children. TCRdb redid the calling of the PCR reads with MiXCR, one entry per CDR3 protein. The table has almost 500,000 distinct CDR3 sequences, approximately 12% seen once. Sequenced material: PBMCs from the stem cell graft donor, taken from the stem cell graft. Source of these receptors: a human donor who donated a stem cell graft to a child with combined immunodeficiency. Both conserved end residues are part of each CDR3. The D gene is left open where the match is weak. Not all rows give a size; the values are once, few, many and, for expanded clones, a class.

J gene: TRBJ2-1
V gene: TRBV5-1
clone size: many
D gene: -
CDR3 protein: CASSARVNAYNEQFF
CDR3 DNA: TGCGCCAGCAGCGCGCGGGTGAACGCCTACAATGAGCAGTTCTTC

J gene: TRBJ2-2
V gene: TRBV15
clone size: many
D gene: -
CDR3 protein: CATSRDDRRNTGELFF
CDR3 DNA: TGTGCCACCAGCAGAGATGACAGGAGAAACACCGGGGAGCTGTTTTTT

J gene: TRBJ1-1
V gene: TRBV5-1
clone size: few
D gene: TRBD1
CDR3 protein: CASSPMGQQWYTEAFF
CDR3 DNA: TGCGCCAGCAGCCCCATGGGACAGCAATGGTACACTGAAGCTTTCTTT

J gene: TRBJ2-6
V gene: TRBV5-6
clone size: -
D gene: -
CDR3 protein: CASSLVLVSGSSGANVLTF
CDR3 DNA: TGTGCCAGCAGCTTGGTTTTAGTCTCCGGATCGTCTGGGGCCAACGTCCTGACTTTC

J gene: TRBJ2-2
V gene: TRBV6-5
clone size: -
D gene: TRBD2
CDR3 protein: CASSYPSSGGGTGELFF
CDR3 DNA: TGTGCCAGCAGTTACCCATCTAGCGGGGGGGGCACCGGGGAGCTGTTTTTT

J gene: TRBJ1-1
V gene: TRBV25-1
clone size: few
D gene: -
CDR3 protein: CASSESYGSEAFF
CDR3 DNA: TGTGCCAGCAGTGAATCCTATGGGTCTGAAGCTTTCTTT

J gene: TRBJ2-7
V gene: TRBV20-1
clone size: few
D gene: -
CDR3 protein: CSARDRDSVYEQYF
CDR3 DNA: TGCAGTGCTAGAGATCGGGACTCTGTTTACGAGCAGTACTTC

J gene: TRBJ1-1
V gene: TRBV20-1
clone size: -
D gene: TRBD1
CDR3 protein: CSAPDRVNTEAFF
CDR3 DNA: TGCAGTGCCCCCGACAGGGTGAACACTGAAGCTTTCTTT

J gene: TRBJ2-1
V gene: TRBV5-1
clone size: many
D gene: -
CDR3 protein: CASSLYGLEAYNEQFF
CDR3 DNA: TGCGCCAGCAGCTTGTATGGCCTAGAGGCCTACAATGAGCAGTTCTTC

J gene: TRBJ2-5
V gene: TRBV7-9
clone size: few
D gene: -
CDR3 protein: CASSFIGSQETQYF
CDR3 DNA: TGTGCCAGCAGCTTCATTGGCAGCCAGGAGACCCAGTACTTC

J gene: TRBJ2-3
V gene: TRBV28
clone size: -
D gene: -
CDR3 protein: CASSLFGYTQYF
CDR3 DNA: TGTGCCAGCAGCCTGTTCGGGTATACGCAGTATTTT

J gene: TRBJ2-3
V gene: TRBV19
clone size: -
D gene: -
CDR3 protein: CASSIQGTVTQYF
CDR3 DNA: TGTGCCAGTAGTATTCAGGGCACGGTTACGCAGTATTTT

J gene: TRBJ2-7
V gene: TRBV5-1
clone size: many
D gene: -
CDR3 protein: CASSLSGPTYEQYF
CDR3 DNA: TGCGCCAGCAGCCTCAGTGGCCCTACCTACGAGCAGTACTTC

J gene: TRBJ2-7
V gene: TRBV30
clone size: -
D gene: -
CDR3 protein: CAWRGSYEQYF
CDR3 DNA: TGTGCCTGGAGGGGATCATACGAGCAGTACTTC

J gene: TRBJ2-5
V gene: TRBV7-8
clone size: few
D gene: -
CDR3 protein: CASSLAGAVARETQYF
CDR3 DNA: TGTGCCAGCAGCTTAGCGGGGGCGGTGGCAAGGGAGACCCAGTACTTC

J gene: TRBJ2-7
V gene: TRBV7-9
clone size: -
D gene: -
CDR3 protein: CASRSLAQRSPYEQYF
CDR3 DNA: TGTGCCAGCAGAAGCTTAGCCCAGCGGAGTCCCTACGAGCAGTACTTC

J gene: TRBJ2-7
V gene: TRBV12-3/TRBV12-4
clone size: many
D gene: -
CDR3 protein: CASTILLLDEQYF
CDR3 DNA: TGTGCCAGCACTATCCTACTCTTGGACGAGCAGTACTTC

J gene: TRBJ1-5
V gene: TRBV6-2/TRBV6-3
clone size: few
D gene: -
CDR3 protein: CASSYSNLAQPQHF
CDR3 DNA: TGTGCCAGCAGTTACTCGAATCTTGCTCAGCCCCAGCATTTT

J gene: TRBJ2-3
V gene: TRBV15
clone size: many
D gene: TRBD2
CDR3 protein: CATSRPPGTSGSDTQYF
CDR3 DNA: TGTGCCACCAGCAGACCACCCGGGACTAGCGGGTCAGATACGCAGTATTTT

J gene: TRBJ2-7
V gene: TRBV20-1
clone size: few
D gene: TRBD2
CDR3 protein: CSARDYSPGLAYEQYF
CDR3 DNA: TGCAGTGCTAGGGATTACTCACCGGGACTAGCCTACGAGCAGTACTTC